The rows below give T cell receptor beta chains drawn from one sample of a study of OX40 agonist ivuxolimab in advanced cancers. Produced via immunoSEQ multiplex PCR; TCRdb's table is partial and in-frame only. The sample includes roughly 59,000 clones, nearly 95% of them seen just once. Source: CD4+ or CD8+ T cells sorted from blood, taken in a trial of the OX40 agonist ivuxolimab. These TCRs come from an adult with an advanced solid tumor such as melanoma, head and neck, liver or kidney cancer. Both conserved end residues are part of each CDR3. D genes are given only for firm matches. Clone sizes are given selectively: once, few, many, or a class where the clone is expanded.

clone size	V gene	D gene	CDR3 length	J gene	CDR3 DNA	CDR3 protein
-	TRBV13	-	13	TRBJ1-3	TGTGCCAGCAGCTTAATATCGGAAGACACCATATATTTT	CASSLISEDTIYF
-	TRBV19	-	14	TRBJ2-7	TGTGCCAGTAGTATCCCGGGGGACACCTACGAGCAGTACTTC	CASSIPGDTYEQYF
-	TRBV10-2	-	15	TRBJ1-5	TGCGCCAGCAGTGAGTTTCTTACAGGGAATCAGCCCCAGCATTTT	CASSEFLTGNQPQHF
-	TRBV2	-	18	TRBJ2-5	TGTGCCAGCAGTGATTCGGGGGCGTCTAGCGGACACCAAGAGACCCAGTACTTC	CASSDSGASSGHQETQYF
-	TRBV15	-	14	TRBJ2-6	TGTGCCACCAGCAGAGACTCTGGGGCCAACGTCCTGACTTTC	CATSRDSGANVLTF
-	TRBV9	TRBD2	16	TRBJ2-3	TGTGCCAGCAGCGTAGGCGGGGGATACCTCACAGATACGCAGTATTTT	CASSVGGGYLTDTQYF
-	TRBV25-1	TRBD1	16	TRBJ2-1	TGTGCCAGCAGTCCCAGGGGGACAGGCCTCCTCCATGAGCAGTTCTTC	CASSPRGTGLLHEQFF
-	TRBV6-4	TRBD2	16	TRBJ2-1	TGTGCCAGCAGTGACTCGACTAGCGGGGGGGCCAATGAGCAGTTCTTC	CASSDSTSGGANEQFF
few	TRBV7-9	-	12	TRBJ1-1	TGTGCCAGCAGCTTAGGGATAGCTGAAGCTTTCTTT	CASSLGIAEAFF
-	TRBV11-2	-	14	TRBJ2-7	TGTGCCAGCAGCCCTCGGCTTGTCCCCTACGAGCAGTACTTC	CASSPRLVPYEQYF
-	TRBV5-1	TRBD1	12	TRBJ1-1	TGCGCCAGCAGCGCGGGGACAGCTGAAGCTTTCTTT	CASSAGTAEAFF
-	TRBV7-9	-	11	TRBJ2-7	TGTGCCAGCAGCTTATCGTACGAGCAGTACTTC	CASSLSYEQYF
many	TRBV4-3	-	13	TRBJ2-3	TGCGCCAGCAGCCAAGTCCTCGCAGATACGCAGTATTTT	CASSQVLADTQYF
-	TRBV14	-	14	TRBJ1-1	TGTGCCAGCAGCCCCAGGGGTGGGGGCACTGAAGCTTTCTTT	CASSPRGGGTEAFF
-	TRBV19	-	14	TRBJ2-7	TGTGCCAGTGGGGACGGGACTCACTCCTACGAGCAGTACTTC	CASGDGTHSYEQYF
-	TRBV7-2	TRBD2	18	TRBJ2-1	TGTGCCAGCAGCTACCATACCGACGGGACTAGCATTTACAATGAGCAGTTCTTC	CASSYHTDGTSIYNEQFF